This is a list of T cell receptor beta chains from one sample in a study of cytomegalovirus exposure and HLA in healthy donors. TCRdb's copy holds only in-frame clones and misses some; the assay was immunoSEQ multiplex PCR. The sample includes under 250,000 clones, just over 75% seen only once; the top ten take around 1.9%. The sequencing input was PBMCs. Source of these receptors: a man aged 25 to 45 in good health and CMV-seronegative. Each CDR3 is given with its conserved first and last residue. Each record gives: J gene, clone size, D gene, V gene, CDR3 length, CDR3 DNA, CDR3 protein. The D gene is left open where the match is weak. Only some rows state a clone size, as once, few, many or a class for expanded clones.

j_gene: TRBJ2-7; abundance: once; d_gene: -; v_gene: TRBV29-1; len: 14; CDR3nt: TGCAGCGTTGAAGGACTAGGTTCGGCCTACGAGCAGTACTTC; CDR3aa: CSVEGLGSAYEQYF
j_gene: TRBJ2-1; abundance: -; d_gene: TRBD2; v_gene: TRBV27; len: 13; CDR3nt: TGTGCCAGCAGAAAGGCGGGAGAATTTGAGCAGTTCTTC; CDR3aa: CASRKAGEFEQFF
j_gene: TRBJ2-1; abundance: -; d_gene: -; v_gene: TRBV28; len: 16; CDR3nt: TGTGCCAGCAGTCCCGATAGGGGTTTGGACACCAATGAGCAGTTCTTC; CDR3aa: CASSPDRGLDTNEQFF
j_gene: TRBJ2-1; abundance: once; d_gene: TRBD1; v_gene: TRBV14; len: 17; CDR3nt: TGTGCCAGCAGCCAAGATCTTTCCAGGGGGTCCCACAATGAGCAGTTCTTC; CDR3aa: CASSQDLSRGSHNEQFF
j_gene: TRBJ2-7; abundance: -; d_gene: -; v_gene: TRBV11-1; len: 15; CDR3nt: TGTGCCAGCAGTCAGAGCCAGGGCCTTACCTACGAGCAGTACTTC; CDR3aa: CASSQSQGLTYEQYF
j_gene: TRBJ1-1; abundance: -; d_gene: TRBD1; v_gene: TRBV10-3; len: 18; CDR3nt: TGTGCCATCAGTGACCCCTCGCGACAGGGACCATTGAACACTGAAGCTTTCTTT; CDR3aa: CAISDPSRQGPLNTEAFF
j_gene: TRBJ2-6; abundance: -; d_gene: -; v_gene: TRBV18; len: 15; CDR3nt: TGTGCCGGGGGGGACACTCCCTCTGGGGCCAACGTCCTGACTTTC; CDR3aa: CAGGDTPSGANVLTF
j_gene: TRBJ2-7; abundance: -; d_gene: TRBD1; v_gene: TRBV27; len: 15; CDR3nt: TGTGCCAGCAGTTTTCTCCGGGACAGCGCCTACGAGCAGTACTTC; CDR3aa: CASSFLRDSAYEQYF
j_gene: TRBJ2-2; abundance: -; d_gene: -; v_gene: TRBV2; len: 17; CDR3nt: TGTGCCAGCAGTGAAGCGCGCAGGGTACAGAACACCGGGGAGCTGTTTTTT; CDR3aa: CASSEARRVQNTGELFF
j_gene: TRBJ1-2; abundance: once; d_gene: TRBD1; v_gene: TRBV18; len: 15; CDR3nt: TGTGCCAGCTCACTTCAGACAGGGGGCCTCTATGGCTACACCTTC; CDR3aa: CASSLQTGGLYGYTF
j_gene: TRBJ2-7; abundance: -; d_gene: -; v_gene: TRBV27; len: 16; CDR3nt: TGTGCCAGCAGTGAGGTTAGTCCGGAAACTTTTTACGAGCAGTACTTC; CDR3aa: CASSEVSPETFYEQYF
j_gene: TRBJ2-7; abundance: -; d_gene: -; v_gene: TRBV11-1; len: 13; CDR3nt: TGTGCCAGCAGTCCGGAGGGCCTCGGGGAGCAGTACTTC; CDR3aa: CASSPEGLGEQYF
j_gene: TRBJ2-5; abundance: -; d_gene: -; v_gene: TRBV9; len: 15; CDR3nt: TGTGCCAGCAGCGCACAGGGTCGGGGTCAAGAGACCCAGTACTTC; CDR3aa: CASSAQGRGQETQYF
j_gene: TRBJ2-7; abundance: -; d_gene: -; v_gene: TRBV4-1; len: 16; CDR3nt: TGCGCCAGCAGCCAAGATGAACAGGCCTTAACCTACGAGCAGTACTTC; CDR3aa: CASSQDEQALTYEQYF
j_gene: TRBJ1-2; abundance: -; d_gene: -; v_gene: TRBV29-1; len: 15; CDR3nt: TGCAGCGTTGTGGAGGCAGATGACTGGAACTATGGCTACACCTTC; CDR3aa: CSVVEADDWNYGYTF
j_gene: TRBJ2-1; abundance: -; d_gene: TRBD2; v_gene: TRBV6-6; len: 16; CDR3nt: TGTGCCAGCAGTTACTTGACTAGCGGGAGACCCAATGAGCAGTTCTTC; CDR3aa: CASSYLTSGRPNEQFF
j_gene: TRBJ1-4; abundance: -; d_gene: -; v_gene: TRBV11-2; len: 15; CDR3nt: TGTGCCAGCAGCCCCGGACAGACAACTAATGAAAAACTGTTTTTT; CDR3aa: CASSPGQTTNEKLFF
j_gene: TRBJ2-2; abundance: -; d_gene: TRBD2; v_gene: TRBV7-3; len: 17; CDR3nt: TGTGCCAGCAGCCTATCTACTAGCGGGCCTAACACCGGGGAGCTGTTTTTT; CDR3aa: CASSLSTSGPNTGELFF
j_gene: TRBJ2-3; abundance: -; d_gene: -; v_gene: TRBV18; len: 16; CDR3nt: TGTGCCAGCTCACCTCTCAGGGGGGCGAGCACAGATACGCAGTATTTT; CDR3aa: CASSPLRGASTDTQYF
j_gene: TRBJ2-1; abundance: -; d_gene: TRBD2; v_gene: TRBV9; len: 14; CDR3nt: TGTGCCAGCAGCAGCCGGACTAGCCGAGATGAGCAGTTCTTC; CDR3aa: CASSSRTSRDEQFF
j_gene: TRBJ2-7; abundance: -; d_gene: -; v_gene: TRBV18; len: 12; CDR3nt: TGTGCCAGCTCACCTCGCGGGGAAGAGCAGTACTTC; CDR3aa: CASSPRGEEQYF
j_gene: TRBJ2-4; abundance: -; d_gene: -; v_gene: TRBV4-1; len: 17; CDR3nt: TGCGCCAGCAGCCAAGACCTCCGGACAGCAGCCAAAAACATTCAGTACTTC; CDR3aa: CASSQDLRTAAKNIQYF
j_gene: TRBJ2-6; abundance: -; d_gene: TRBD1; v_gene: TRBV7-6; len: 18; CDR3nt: TGTGCCAGCAGCTCCCCGGGACAGGGATTCTCTGGGGCCAACGTCCTGACTTTC; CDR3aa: CASSSPGQGFSGANVLTF
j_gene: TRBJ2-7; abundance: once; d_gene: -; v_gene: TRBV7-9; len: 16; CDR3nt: TGTGCCAGCAGCTTGACGCGGAATTTAAGCTCCTACGAGCAGTACTTC; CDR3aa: CASSLTRNLSSYEQYF
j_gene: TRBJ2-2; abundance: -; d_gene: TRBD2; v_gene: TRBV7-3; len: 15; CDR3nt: TGTGCCAGCAGCTTAATCAGCGGGGGCACCGGGGAGCTGTTTTTT; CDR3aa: CASSLISGGTGELFF
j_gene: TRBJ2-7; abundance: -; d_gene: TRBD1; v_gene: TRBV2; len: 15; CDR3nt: TGTGCCAGCAACACCTGGACAGGGGGCTCCTACGAGCAGTACTTC; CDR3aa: CASNTWTGGSYEQYF
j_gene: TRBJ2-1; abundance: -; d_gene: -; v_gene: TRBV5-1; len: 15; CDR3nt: TGCGCCAGCAGCTTGATAGTTAATGGTGACAATGAGCAGTTCTTC; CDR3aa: CASSLIVNGDNEQFF
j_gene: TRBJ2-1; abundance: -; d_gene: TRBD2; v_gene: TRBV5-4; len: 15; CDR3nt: TGTGCCAGCAGCAACGGGACTAGCGTCTACAATGAGCAGTTCTTC; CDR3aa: CASSNGTSVYNEQFF
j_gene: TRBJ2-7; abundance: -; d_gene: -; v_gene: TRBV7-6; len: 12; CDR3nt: TGTGCCAGCAGCCCTACTTCCTACGAGCAGTACTTC; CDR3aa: CASSPTSYEQYF
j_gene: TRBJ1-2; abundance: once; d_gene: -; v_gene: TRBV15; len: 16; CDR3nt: TGTGCCACCAGCAGTCTTCGGGGTCCCTTAACGGATGGCTACACCTTC; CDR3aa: CATSSLRGPLTDGYTF
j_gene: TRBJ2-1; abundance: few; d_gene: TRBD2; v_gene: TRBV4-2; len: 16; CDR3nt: TGTGCCAGCAGCCAAGTCGGGACTAGCGGCGTTCATGAGCAGTTCTTC; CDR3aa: CASSQVGTSGVHEQFF
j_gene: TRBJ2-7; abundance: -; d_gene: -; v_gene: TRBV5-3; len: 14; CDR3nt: TGTGCCAGAAGCCTTCGACTAGGACGAAGCGAGCAGTACTTC; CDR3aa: CARSLRLGRSEQYF
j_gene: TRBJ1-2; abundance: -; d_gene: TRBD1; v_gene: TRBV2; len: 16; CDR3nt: TGTGCCAGCAGAGAAGGGACAGGGATCGCAAACTATGGCTACACCTTC; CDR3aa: CASREGTGIANYGYTF
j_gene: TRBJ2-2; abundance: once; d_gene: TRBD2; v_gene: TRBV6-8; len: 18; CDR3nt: TGTGCCAGCAACCTAGGGGGGCTAGCGGGCCGTGGCACCGGGGAGCTGTTTTTT; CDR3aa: CASNLGGLAGRGTGELFF
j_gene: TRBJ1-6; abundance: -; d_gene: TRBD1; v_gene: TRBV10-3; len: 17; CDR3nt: TGTGCCATCAGTGAGTCGTCGCGACAGGGCTCGCGTTCACCCCTCCACTTT; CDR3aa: CAISESSRQGSRSPLHF
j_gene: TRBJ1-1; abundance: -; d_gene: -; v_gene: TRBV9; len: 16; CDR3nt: TGTGCCAGCAGCGTAGCGGAGGAGGATAGGAACACTGAAGCTTTCTTT; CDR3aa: CASSVAEEDRNTEAFF
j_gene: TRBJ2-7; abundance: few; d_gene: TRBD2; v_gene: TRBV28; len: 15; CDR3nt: TGTGCCAGCAGCCTAACCTCGGGACTAGCTTCCGAGCAGTACTTC; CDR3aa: CASSLTSGLASEQYF
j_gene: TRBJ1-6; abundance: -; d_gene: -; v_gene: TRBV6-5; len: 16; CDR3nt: TGTGCCAGCAGTTACGGGCCCAGGGTAGAAAATTCACCCCTCCACTTT; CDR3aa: CASSYGPRVENSPLHF
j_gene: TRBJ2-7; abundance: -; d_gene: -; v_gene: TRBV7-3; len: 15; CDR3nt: TGTGCCAGCAGGCCCGGCACGGACACCTCCTACGAGCAGTACTTC; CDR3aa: CASRPGTDTSYEQYF
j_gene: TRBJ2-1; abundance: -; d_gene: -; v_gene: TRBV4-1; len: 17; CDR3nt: TGCGCCAGCAGCCAGACCTCTAGCGGCTCAAGGGGGAATGAGCAGTTCTTC; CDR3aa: CASSQTSSGSRGNEQFF
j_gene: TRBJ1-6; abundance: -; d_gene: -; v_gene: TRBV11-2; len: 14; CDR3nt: TGTGCCAGCAGCTTAGATGTAGATAATTCACCCCTCCACTTT; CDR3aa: CASSLDVDNSPLHF
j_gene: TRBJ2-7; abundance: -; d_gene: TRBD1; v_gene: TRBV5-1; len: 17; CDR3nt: TGCGCCAGCAGCTCTCCGGGACAGGGGAAAAATCCCTACGAGCAGTACTTC; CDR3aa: CASSSPGQGKNPYEQYF
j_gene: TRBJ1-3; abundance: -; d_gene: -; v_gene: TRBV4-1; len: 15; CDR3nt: TGCGCCAGCAGCCAGGGGGCGGGCTCTGGAAACACCATATATTTT; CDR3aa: CASSQGAGSGNTIYF
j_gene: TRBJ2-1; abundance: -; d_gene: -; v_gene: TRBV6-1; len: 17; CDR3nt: TGTGCCAGCAGTGCCCTGTTGGGGCTAAGCTCCTACAATGAGCAGTTCTTC; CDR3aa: CASSALLGLSSYNEQFF
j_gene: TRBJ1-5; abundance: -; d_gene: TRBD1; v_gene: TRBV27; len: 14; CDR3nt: TGTGCCAGCAGTTTTGGCAGGGGGAAACAGCCCCAGCATTTT; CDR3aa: CASSFGRGKQPQHF
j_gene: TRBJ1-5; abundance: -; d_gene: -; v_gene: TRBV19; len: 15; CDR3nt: TGTGCCAGTAGTATCATGGCCGGGGGCAATCAGCCCCAGCATTTT; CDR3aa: CASSIMAGGNQPQHF
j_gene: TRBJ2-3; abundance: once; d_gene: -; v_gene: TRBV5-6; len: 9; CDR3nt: TGTGCCAACGGGGATACGCAGTATTTT; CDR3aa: CANGDTQYF
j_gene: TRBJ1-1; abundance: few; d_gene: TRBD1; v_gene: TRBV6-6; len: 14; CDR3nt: TGTGCCAGCAGAAAGGGACAGGGGGCCACTGAAGCTTTCTTT; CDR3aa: CASRKGQGATEAFF
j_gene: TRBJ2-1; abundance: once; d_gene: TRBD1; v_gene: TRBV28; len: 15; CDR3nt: TGTGCCAGCAATTTAGGACAGGGAAGATCCAATGAGCAGTTCTTC; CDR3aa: CASNLGQGRSNEQFF
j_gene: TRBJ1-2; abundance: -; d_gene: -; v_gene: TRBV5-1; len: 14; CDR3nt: TGCGCCAGCAGCCCCCCGACAGCAAATTTTGGCTACACCTTC; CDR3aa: CASSPPTANFGYTF
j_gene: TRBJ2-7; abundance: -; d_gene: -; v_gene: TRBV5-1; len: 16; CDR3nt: TGCGCCAGCAGCTTGGGCCCTTCCGGGACAAGCTACGAGCAGTACTTC; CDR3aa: CASSLGPSGTSYEQYF
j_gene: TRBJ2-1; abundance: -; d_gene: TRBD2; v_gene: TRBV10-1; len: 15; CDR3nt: TGCGCCAGCAGTGTAGGGACTACTTCCCGGAATGAGCAGTTCTTC; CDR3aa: CASSVGTTSRNEQFF
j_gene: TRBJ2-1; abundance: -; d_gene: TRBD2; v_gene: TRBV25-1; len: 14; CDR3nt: TGTGCCAGCAGTAGCGGGGAATCCTACAATGAGCAGTTCTTC; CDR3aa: CASSSGESYNEQFF
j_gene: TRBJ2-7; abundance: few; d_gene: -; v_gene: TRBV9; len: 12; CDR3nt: TGTGCCAGCAGCGGAGGGGGCTACGAGCAGTACTTC; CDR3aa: CASSGGGYEQYF
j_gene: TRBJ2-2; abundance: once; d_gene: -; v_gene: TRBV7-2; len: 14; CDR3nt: TGTGCCAGCAGCTTTACGCGGCTCACCGGGGAGCTGTTTTTT; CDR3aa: CASSFTRLTGELFF
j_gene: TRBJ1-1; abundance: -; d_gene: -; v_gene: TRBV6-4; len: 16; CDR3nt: TGTGCCAGCAGAACCGAGGGGGGGAACATGAACACTGAAGCTTTCTTT; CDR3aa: CASRTEGGNMNTEAFF
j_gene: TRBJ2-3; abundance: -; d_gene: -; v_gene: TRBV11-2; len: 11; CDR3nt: TGTGCCAGCAGCCTCACAGATACGCAGTATTTT; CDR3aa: CASSLTDTQYF
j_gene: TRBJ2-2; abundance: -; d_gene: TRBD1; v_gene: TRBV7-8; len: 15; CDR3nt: TGTGCCAGCAGCGAAACCACAGGGGGCCACGGGGAGCTGTTTTTT; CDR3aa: CASSETTGGHGELFF